This T cell receptor (beta chain) was captured in a study of T cell changes during pregnancy in multiple sclerosis. Some clones are missing from TCRdb's copy, which holds only in-frame ones; the method was immunoSEQ multiplex PCR. Altogether 85,000 to 100,000 clones are present, 80% to 95% being singletons, with the ten largest covering 1.5% to 1.9%. Sample: peripheral blood, taken in the first trimester of pregnancy. This clonotype originated in a female donor with multiple sclerosis, enrolled in a pregnancy study.

The CDR3 loop is CASSGQDTGELFF. As DNA, the CDR3 is TGTGCCAGCAGCGGACAGGACACCGGGGAGCTGTTTTTT. The chain joins TRBV7-9 to TRBJ2-2, with 7 nucleotides matching TRBD1. The CDR3 sequence is 13 residues long. The V gene end was trimmed by 5 bases and the J gene end by 3 bases; junction bases not matched to a gene: 0. Germline V lookup: CDR1 SEHNR, CDR2 FQNEAQ (reference sequence).